This entry describes one T cell receptor beta chain. What antigen it recognizes has not been identified. Qualities for individual bases were not recorded, and no much larger clone is one base off. This sample is part of a study of T cell clonotyping in hematopoietic cell transplantation (dated by TCRdb to the early 2020s). Looking at the study overall: A total of 120 to 150 blood samples were gathered in the study from around 40 consecutive transplant recipients along with their related donors. Recruitment of patients ran from 2015 to early 2017, and follow-up continued until late 2020 or until death.

Blood samples for TCR beta sequencing were provided by related transplant donors. Using Nuclei Lysis Solution, genomic DNA was extracted from unfractionated peripheral blood mononuclear cells that were either fresh or cryopreserved. What the study reported, not specific to this receptor: The sample size was limited, and CD4 and CD8 repertoire contributions could not be separated because cells were not sorted. After transplant, TCR diversity in recipients dropped, and pathologically expanded clonotypes increased progressively from day 30 to day 180. Overlap with donor repertoires was found for only a small fraction of recipient repertoires, with over 95% found to appear de novo at the given depth. Broader TCR repertoire diversity after transplant was predicted by Inverse Simpson Index values from donors and from recipients before transplant.

Reading from cysteine to phenylalanine, the CDR3 counts 15 amino acids. The retained sequence is limited to the CDR3, 45 bases, with the frame set at the first base. The germline V gene provides CDR1 SGHAT and CDR2 FQNNGV. V sheds 0 bases and J sheds 7 bases, leaving 15 bases between their ends. The immunoSEQ assay, a bias-controlled multiplex PCR with V- and J-specific primers, was used to amplify TCR beta CDR3 regions from genomic DNA. In a second PCR step, the CDR3 amplicons were tagged with a proprietary barcode plus Illumina adapter sequences. An Illumina MiSeq instrument was used for sequencing of the CDR3 libraries. As for how the authors treated the data: Export and quality control were performed with immunoSEQ Analyzer 3.0, and downstream analyses were performed with R Bioconductor and Immunarch. Only productive rearrangements within the normalized downsampled data set were used in the calculation of repertoire metrics. Clonotypes larger than 5 templates in the normalized cohort were defined as pathologically expanded. The Inverse Simpson Index served as the measure of repertoire diversity. To capture all clonotypes, the CMV-specificity analyses were run on the non-normalized data set. TCRdb mirrors the immuneACCESS table, restricted to in-frame sequences. Some clones are absent from its copies; in checked studies, under half trace to an unresolved V gene, and the reason for the others is unknown. V and J calls and clone size are as listed in that table; D and trimming were resolved from the DNA. In all, the sample holds 15,000 to 20,000 clones, and 80% to 90% of those were seen once. Together, the top ten hold around 4.5% of the sample.

Sequenced input: peripheral blood mononuclear cells. This receptor was obtained from a woman aged 35 to 49 in good health. Some clones in this sample may be carry-over from other donors' samples. The chain is assembled from TRBV11-2 and TRBJ1-2, with the D segment identity uncertain. The bases read TGTGCCAGCAGCTTAGAGGGCGCAACTCTCGGTGGCTACACCTTC. Its product reads: CASSLEGATLGGYTF. Beyond the CDR3, the reference TRBV11-2 and TRBJ1-2 genes provide the residues; the full variable domain reads: EAGVAQSPRYKIIEKRQSVAFWCNPISGHATLYWYQQILGQGPKLLIQFQNNGVVDDSQLPKDRFSAERLKGVDSTLKIQPAKLEDSAVYLCASSLEGATLGGYTFGSGTRLTVV.